Below, 21 T cell receptor beta chains from the same sample are listed, as sequenced in a study of post-analysis software for immune sequencing data. Study-wide points: Five or six TRBV segments (TRBV5-6, TRBV5-1 and TRBV20-1 among them) occurred more frequently in patients than in controls.

TCR beta cDNA libraries had unique molecular identifiers. One entry per CDR3 protein, called by TCRdb with MiXCR from the PCR reads. This sample has roughly 730,000 distinct CDR3 sequences; about 32% occur once, and the top ten carry roughly 0.54%. These TCRs are of unknown antigen specificity. The specimen was blood. Every receptor here comes from a girl aged 5 to 17 with multiple sclerosis.

The rearrangement uses TRBV20-1 and TRBJ2-7, with 8 bases matching TRBD2. With 6 bases clipped from V and 3 bases from J, the junction kept 7 bases outside the gene matches. Germline values: CDR1 DFQATT, CDR2 SNEGSKA (reference sequence). The CDR3 spans 13 residues. The CDR3 loop is CSAGGLGVYEQYF. The CDR3 DNA is TGCAGTGCAGGGGGACTAGGGGTCTACGAGCAGTACTTC.

This clonotype was seen a handful of times. The CDR3 nucleotides read TGTGCCAGCAGCTTGGATGGGGGACACTATGGCTACACCTTC. Its protein product is CASSLDGGHYGYTF. The chain couples TRBV5-6 to TRBJ1-2, with a weak D call TRBD1 (5 bases). CDR1 SGHDT and CDR2 YYEEEE come from the germline V gene. Trimming removed 0 bases at V and 3 bases at J, with 9 bases between. This CDR3 spans 14 amino acids.

This clonotype was detected a few times. The chain couples TRBV20-1 to TRBJ2-7, with no clear D. Trimming pared 0 bases from V and 3 bases from J, leaving 9 bases between. Germline V lookup: CDR1 DFQATT, CDR2 SNEGSKA (reference sequence). The CDR3 totals 13 residues. The CDR3 DNA is TGCAGTGCTAGAGATGTTTCAATCTACGAGCAGTACTTC. Translating it yields CSARDVSIYEQYF.

Note on this clonotype: A much more abundant neighbour one base away suggests this may be a read error. The CDR3 DNA reads as TGCAGCGTTGAAGACTTAGGGGGCCTGGGGCAGTACTTC. Amino acids: CSVEDLGGLGQYF. V is TRBV29-1 and J is TRBJ2-7, with 7 bases fitting TRBD1. This CDR3 has 13 amino acids. V lost 0 bases and J lost 9; bases outside the gene matches: 8. From germline, CDR1 is SQVTM and CDR2 ANQGSEA.

This clonotype has only a few counts. The rearrangement uses TRBV20-1 and TRBJ2-1, with 8 positions matching TRBD2. J was trimmed by 6 bases and V by 3 bases; bases with no gene match: 10. Per germline, CDR1 DFQATT and CDR2 SNEGSKA (reference sequence). This CDR3 region has 15 residues. In DNA, the CDR3 is TGCAGTGCTAGTCTGGCTGGCGGGGGGAGCAATGAGCAGTTCTTC. This gives the protein CSASLAGGGSNEQFF.

Worth noting for this clonotype: One end of the junction fails to match germline, which may point to a read error. This sequence joins TRBV12-3 or TRBV12-4 and TRBJ2-1, with TRBD2 matching over 11 bases. The CDR3 covers 15 residues. The CDR3 DNA sequence: TGTGCCAGCATTTTAGCGGGAGGGTCCTACAATGAGCAGTTCTTC. It yields the protein CASILAGGSYNEQFF.

This clonotype occurred a few times. The chain joins TRBV7-9 to TRBJ1-1, with 8 bases lining up with TRBD1. The V segment lost 4 bases and the J segment 8 bases; nucleotides outside the gene matches: 9. The CDR3 has 14 amino acids. Germline V gene data show CDR1 as SEHNR and CDR2 as FQNEAQ (reference sequence). The DNA of the CDR3 is TGTGCCAGCAGCTCCGGGGCCCACAGGGGGGAAGCTTTCTTT. The encoded protein is CASSSGAHRGEAFF.

About this clonotype itself: A single base separates this from a much larger clone, so it may be a read error. The V call is TRBV6-5, the J call TRBJ2-7, with 8 nucleotides matching TRBD1. Unmatched junction bases numbered 13, after V lost 6 bases and J lost 6 bases. Germline V gives CDR1 MNHEY, CDR2 SVGAGI. The CDR3 runs 15 residues. CDR3 region: CASSRGQGPVPEQYF. CDR3 bases: TGTGCCAGCAGCCGTGGACAGGGCCCCGTTCCCGAGCAGTACTTC.

This clonotype was seen ten or more times. J is TRBJ2-1 and V is TRBV10-3; 13 bases fit TRBD2. There are 17 residues in the CDR3. After removal of 4 bases from V and 1 base from J, the junction contained 4 bases not matched to a gene. CDR1 is ENHRY, CDR2 SYGVKD, per germline. CDR3 in amino acids: CAISAGLAGESYNEQFF. The CDR3 DNA reads as TGTGCCATCAGTGCCGGACTAGCGGGAGAATCCTACAATGAGCAGTTCTTC.

The chain has TRBV7-9 and TRBJ2-7, with a tentative D call TRBD1 (5 bases). CDR1 and CDR2 (germline): SEHNR, FQNEAQ (reference sequence). The CDR3 runs to 14 residues. V was shortened by 1 base and J by 5 bases, with 12 bases between the two germline ends. CDR3 loop: CASSLGGRNNEQYF. DNA of the CDR3: TGTGCCAGCAGCTTAGGGGGCAGGAACAACGAGCAGTACTTC.

This clonotype was counted a single time. The J gene is TRBJ2-5, the V gene TRBV4-3; 8 bases agree with TRBD1. This CDR3 is built from 15 residues. V shed 0 bases and J 5 bases; nucleotides not matched to a gene: 5. Per germline, CDR1 LGHNA and CDR2 YSLEER. In DNA form, the CDR3 reads TGCGCCAGCAGCCAAGAGAACAGGGGGTCGGAGACCCAGTACTTC. Amino acid sequence: CASSQENRGSETQYF.

There are a few counts of this clonotype. The rearrangement uses TRBV11-2 and TRBJ2-1, with D possibly TRBD2 on 5 matching bases. The CDR3 length is 16 residues. V was cut by 7 bases and J by 8 bases, with 24 bases left in between. Germline CDR1 and CDR2: SGHAT and FQNNGV. CDR3 loop: CASMKVGRRRRDEQFF. CDR3 nucleotides: TGTGCCAGCATGAAGGTAGGGCGGAGGAGAAGGGATGAGCAGTTCTTC.

The chain uses TRBV3-1 and TRBJ1-2; TRBD1 might be the D (6 bases). The V gene's germline CDR1 is LGHDT and CDR2 YNNKEL (reference sequence). V gave up 3 bases and J gave up 10 bases, with 12 bases separating them. The CDR3 runs 12 residues. The CDR3 loop reads CASSHKEGDYTF. CDR3 bases: TGTGCCAGCAGCCACAAGGAGGGGGACTACACCTTC.

There are a few counts of this clonotype. V and J are TRBV7-9 and TRBJ2-7, with 10 bases matching TRBD1. The J call could be wrong; TRBJ2-5 is a better fit for the DNA end. The CDR3 covers 15 residues. Germline assignment: CDR1 SEHNR and CDR2 FQNEAQ (reference sequence). The CDR3: CASSSYDRGLQTQYF. CDR3 DNA: TGTGCCAGCAGCTCCTATGACAGGGGGCTTCAGACCCAGTACTTC.

This clonotype was observed a handful of times. V and J are TRBV3-1 and TRBJ2-7; D ambiguous. V was trimmed by 5 bases and J by 2 bases, leaving 7 bases between them. CDR1 is LGHDT, CDR2 YNNKEL, per germline (reference sequence). The CDR3 loop spans 12 amino acids. The CDR3 loop reads CASSAETYEQYF. The DNA for the CDR3 is TGTGCCAGCAGCGCAGAGACCTACGAGCAGTACTTC.

The sample holds many counts of this clonotype. V and J are TRBV5-6 and TRBJ2-3, with D possibly being TRBD1 (7 bases). The V and J ends lost 7 bases and 4 bases respectively, with 22 bases between them. Germline V CDR1 and CDR2: SGHDT, YYEEEE. The CDR3 extends over 16 amino acids. Here the CDR3 reads CASQVAGGHRSDTQYF. The CDR3 bases are TGTGCCAGCCAAGTCGCAGGGGGGCATAGGTCAGATACGCAGTATTTT.

This CDR3 reads CASSLAGSGYTF. The CDR3 coding sequence is TGTGCCAGCAGTTTAGCAGGGAGCGGCTACACCTTC. This chain connects TRBV28 to TRBJ1-2; possible D gene TRBD1, 5 bases. The V gene's germline CDR1 is MDHEN and CDR2 SYDVKM. The CDR3 runs to 12 residues. The V gene lost 2 bases and the J gene lost 8 bases, with 9 bases spanning the gap.

The chain employs TRBV7-9 and TRBJ2-5; tentative D call: TRBD1 (5 bases). The CDR3 covers 16 residues. V shed 4 bases and J shed 2 bases, with 17 bases lying between them. Germline values: CDR1 SEHNR, CDR2 FQNEAQ (reference sequence). The CDR3 nucleotides read TGTGCCAGCAGCTCCCGAGGTGGACGGACACAAGAGACCCAGTACTTC. It is translated as CASSSRGGRTQETQYF.

With regard to this clonotype: This clone may be a read error of a much larger clone one base away. The CDR3 DNA is TGCAGCGTTGTAGGGGGGGGCCGACAAGGGACCCAGTACTTC. Translated, it gives CSVVGGGRQGTQYF. This chain links TRBV29-1 with TRBJ2-5, with D possibly TRBD2 on 7 matching bases. This CDR3 contains 14 residues. Germline V lookup: CDR1 SQVTM, CDR2 ANQGSEA.

This clonotype showed up just a few times. The DNA for the CDR3 is TGTGCCAGCTCACCATGGAAGAACACTGAAGCTTTCTTT. Protein product: CASSPWKNTEAFF. The gene calls are TRBV18 and TRBJ1-1; D not resolved. The CDR3 covers 13 residues. Deletions cut 2 bases from V and 1 base from J, with 5 bases between. Germline V gene sequence: CDR1 KGHSH, CDR2 LQKENI.

This chain connects TRBV7-8 to TRBJ2-1; tentatively, D is TRBD2 (6 bases). The germline gives CDR1 SGHVS, CDR2 FQNEAQ. CDR3 size: 12 residues. Between the trimmed V and J ends, which lost 6 bases and 5 bases, there was a span of 8 bases. The CDR3 nucleotides read TGTGCCAGCAGAGCGGGTAACAATGAGCAGTTCTTC. Protein product: CASRAGNNEQFF.